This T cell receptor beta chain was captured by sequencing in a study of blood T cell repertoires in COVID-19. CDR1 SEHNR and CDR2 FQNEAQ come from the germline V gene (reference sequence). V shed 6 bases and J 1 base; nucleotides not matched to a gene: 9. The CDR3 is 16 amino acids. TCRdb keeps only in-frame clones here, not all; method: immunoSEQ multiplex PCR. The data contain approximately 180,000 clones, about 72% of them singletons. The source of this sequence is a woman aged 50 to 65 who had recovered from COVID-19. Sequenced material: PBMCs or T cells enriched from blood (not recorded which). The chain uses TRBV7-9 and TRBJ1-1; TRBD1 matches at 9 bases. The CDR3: CASSFTGGAGNTEAFF. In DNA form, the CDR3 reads TGTGCCAGCAGTTTTACAGGGGGCGCCGGGAACACTGAAGCTTTCTTT.